This TCR beta chain stems from a study of shared clonotypes between healthy human individuals. Whole-study findings and limits: Sequencing of the sorted subsets was shown by rarefaction to be incomplete despite large depth. Only blood was sampled; tissue repertoires likely differ.

To note about this clone: The antigen remains undetermined.

Germline trimming cut 5 bases from V and 6 bases from J; bases unmatched to any gene: 10. This CDR3 has 16 amino acids. Germline values: CDR1 SGDLS, CDR2 YYNGEE. Measured with immunoSEQ multiplex PCR; TCRdb has only the in-frame clones, and not every one. The data contain over a million clones, approximately 98.5% of them singletons. The receptor was isolated from a man aged 30 to 39 in good health. The sequenced material came from naive CD4+ T cells sorted from blood. Documented subset: CD45RA+ positively selected. The chain uses TRBV9 and TRBJ2-1, with 11 bases lining up with TRBD2. CDR3 region: CASSVGLAGGTNEQFF. The CDR3 DNA is TGTGCCAGCAGTGTGGGCTTAGCGGGAGGGACCAATGAGCAGTTCTTC. The whole variable domain, filled in from reference TRBV9 and TRBJ2-1, reads DSGVTQTPKHLITATGQRVTLRCSPRSGDLSVYWYQQSLDQGLQFLIQYYNGEERAKGNILERFSAQQFPDLHSELNLSSLELGDSALYFCASSVGLAGGTNEQFFGPGTRLTVL.